This T cell receptor beta chain was recorded in a study of cytomegalovirus exposure and HLA in healthy donors. Notes on the study in general: It was only CMV serostatus that was available as immune exposure information.

To note about this clone: Its antigen is unidentified.

Per germline, CDR1 ENHRY and CDR2 SYGVKD. V lost 2 bases and J lost 4, with 5 bases in between. The CDR3 has 12 amino acids. PCR used 60 Vbeta primers and 13 Jbeta primers. Generated by immunoSEQ multiplex PCR, the TCRdb table keeps only in-frame clones and is missing some. The table for this sample gives 75,000 to 80,000 clones. Sequencing was carried out using PBMCs. This chain joins TRBV10-3 and TRBJ1-1; D ambiguous. This TCR came from a man between 18 and 35 years old in good health and CMV-seropositive. The CDR3: CAISEGSTEAFF. The CDR3 bases are TGTGCCATCAGTGAGGGTAGCACTGAAGCTTTCTTT.